This T cell receptor (beta chain) was retrieved from a study of T cells in localized non-small cell lung cancer. TCRdb's copy holds only in-frame clones and misses some; the assay was immunoSEQ multiplex PCR. Of fewer than 50,000 clones detected, around 83% appear once; the ten largest clones hold around 7.9%. Study observations and caveats: The tumor had only one region sequenced, so heterogeneity remains possible.

Germline V gives CDR1 SGHVS, CDR2 FQNEAQ. This CDR3 is 13 amino acids long. V was trimmed by 1 base and J by 1 base, leaving 4 bases between them. Details on this clone: Its specificity is not known.

Specimen: PBMCs, collected before any cancer treatment. The receptor was isolated from a man between 40 and 70 years old with stage II lung adenocarcinoma. V is TRBV7-8 and J is TRBJ1-1; D call uncertain. The CDR3 DNA follows: TGTGCCAGCAGCTTAGGAAGGAACACTGAAGCTTTCTTT. Translated, it gives CASSLGRNTEAFF.